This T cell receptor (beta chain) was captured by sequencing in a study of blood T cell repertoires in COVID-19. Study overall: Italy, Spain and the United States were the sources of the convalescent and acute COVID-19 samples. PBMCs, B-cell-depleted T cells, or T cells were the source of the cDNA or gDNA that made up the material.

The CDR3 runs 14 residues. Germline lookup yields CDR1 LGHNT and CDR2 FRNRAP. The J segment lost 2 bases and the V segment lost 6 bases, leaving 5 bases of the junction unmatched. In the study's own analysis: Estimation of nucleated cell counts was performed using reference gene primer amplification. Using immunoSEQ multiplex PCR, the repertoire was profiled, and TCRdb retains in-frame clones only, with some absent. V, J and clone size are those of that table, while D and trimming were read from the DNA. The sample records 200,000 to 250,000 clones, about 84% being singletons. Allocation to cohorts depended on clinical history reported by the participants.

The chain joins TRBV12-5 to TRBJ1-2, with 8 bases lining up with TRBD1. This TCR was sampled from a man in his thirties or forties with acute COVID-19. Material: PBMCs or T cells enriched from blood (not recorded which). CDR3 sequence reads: CASGRGQGNYGYTF. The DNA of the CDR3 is TGTGCTAGTGGGCGAGGACAGGGCAACTATGGCTACACCTTC. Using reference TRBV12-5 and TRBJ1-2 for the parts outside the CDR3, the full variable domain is DARVTQTPRHKVTEMGQEVTMRCQPILGHNTVFWYRQTMMQGLELLAYFRNRAPLDDSGMPKDRFSAEMPDATLATLKIQPSEPRDSAVYFCASGRGQGNYGYTFGSGTRLTVV.